This T cell receptor beta chain was profiled in a study of blood T cells in healthy people across ages. CDR1 is SQVTM, CDR2 ANQGSEA, per germline. This CDR3 is built from 13 residues. With 1 base removed from V and 6 bases from J, the gap between germline ends came to 12 bases. With a J-beta primer mix and a sample-barcoded 5' primer, a second PCR ran 7 to 11 cycles. TCRdb reprocessed the 5' RACE reads via MiXCR and lists one record per CDR3 protein. The sample lists 1.5 million to 2 million distinct CDR3 sequences; approximately 50% were seen once. Study-wide results and limits: It was not known whether donors were CMV positive (a possible confounder of expanded clonotype changes). Among long-lived donors, naive CD4+ cells were more numerous and diversity higher than in aged donors.

This clonotype was counted only a few times. Its antigen is not identified. What was sequenced was blood. The TCR sequence derives from a woman in her forties in good health. The chain employs TRBV29-1 and TRBJ1-2; D is unclear. The CDR3 region is CSVEGQAVHGYTF. The CDR3 region has the DNA TGCAGCGTTGAAGGCCAGGCTGTTCATGGCTACACCTTC.